This T cell receptor (beta chain) comes out of a study of blood T cell repertoires in COVID-19. Turning to the study itself: The origin of the acute and convalescent COVID-19 samples was the United States, Italy and Spain. Sources were T cells, B-cell-depleted T cells, or PBMCs; the material itself was cDNA or gDNA.

V gave up 2 bases and J gave up 2 bases, with 9 bases separating them. Germline CDR1 is MNHEY and CDR2 is SVGAGI. CDR3 size: 15 residues. Source study methods: Amplified reference gene primers provided the basis for estimating nucleated cell counts. Profiled with immunoSEQ multiplex PCR; TCRdb holds only in-frame clones, not every one. For V, J and clone size, that table is used; D and trimming come from the DNA. The data show some 220,000 clones, over 60% seen once. The clonotype originates from a woman in her 70s with acute or convalescent COVID-19. Source material: peripheral blood. The chain is built from TRBV6-5 and TRBJ2-2; D call uncertain. This CDR3 reads CASSYGPGNTGELFF. The CDR3 bases are TGTGCCAGCAGTTACGGCCCAGGAAACACCGGGGAGCTGTTTTTT.